The 26 T cell receptor beta chains below come from one sample, sequenced in a study of shared clonotypes between healthy human individuals. Using immunoSEQ multiplex PCR, the repertoire was profiled, and TCRdb retains in-frame clones only, with some absent. The sample comprises some 2,500,000 clones, approximately 93% of which are singletons, and approximately 0.35% rests with the top ten. The sequenced sample consisted of naive CD4+ T cells from PBMCs. Subset here: CD45RA+ positively selected. The receptors shown here come from a man aged 18 to 29 in good health. Some clones in this sample may be carry-over from other donors' samples.

This chain joins TRBV27 and TRBJ2-1; 7 positions match TRBD2. With 5 bases clipped from V and 0 bases from J, the junction kept 7 bases outside the gene matches. Germline V gene data show CDR1 as MNHEY and CDR2 as SMNVEV (reference sequence). CDR3 length equals 16 residues. The CDR3 is CASSALALSSYNEQFF. For the CDR3, the DNA is TGTGCCAGCAGTGCACTAGCGTTGAGCTCCTACAATGAGCAGTTCTTC.

The chain carries TRBV2 and TRBJ2-1, with D unresolved. With 3 bases removed from V and 3 bases from J, the gap between germline ends came to 6 bases. This CDR3 is 13 amino acids long. The V gene's germline CDR1 is SNHLY and CDR2 FYNNEI. CDR3 sequence: CASSDRDYNEQFF. The CDR3 DNA reads TGTGCCAGCAGTGATAGGGACTACAATGAGCAGTTCTTC.

A single count supports this clone. In the same sample, other DNA sequences code for this CDR3. The V call is TRBV18, the J call TRBJ2-7, with TRBD2 matching 10 bases. There are 15 residues in the CDR3. The trim removed 3 bases at V and 4 bases at J, leaving 6 bases unmatched. Germline V gene sequence: CDR1 KGHSH, CDR2 LQKENI. The CDR3 region has the DNA TGTGCCAGCTCACCCCCTAGCGGGGGAGGTTACGAGCAGTACTTC. It codes for CASSPPSGGGYEQYF.

CDR3 nucleotides: TGTGCCAGCTCACCTCTAGGATCTGGAAACACCATATATTTT. Its translation is CASSPLGSGNTIYF. The chain couples TRBV18 to TRBJ1-3; D not resolved. Germline CDR1 is KGHSH and CDR2 is LQKENI. The V end was cut by 3 bases, the J end by 1 base, with 7 bases between. The CDR3 loop spans 14 amino acids. Looking up the rest from reference TRBV18 and TRBJ1-3 gives the full variable domain: NAGVMQNPRHLVRRRGQEARLRCSPMKGHSHVYWYRQLPEEGLKFMVYLQKENIIDESGMPKERFSAEFPKEGPSILRIQQVVRGDSAAYFCASSPLGSGNTIYFGEGSWLTVV.

The chain recombines TRBV29-1 with TRBJ2-7; 7 bases are shared with TRBD2. Germline V lookup: CDR1 SQVTM, CDR2 ANQGSEA. The ends lost 5 bases at V and 0 bases at J; junction bases unmatched: 4. This CDR3 spans 13 amino acids. CDR3 DNA: TGCAGCGTTCGGGGGGTTGGCTCCTACGAGCAGTACTTC. Translation: CSVRGVGSYEQYF.

CDR3 region: CASSRDVYNEQFF. CDR3 sequence (DNA): TGTGCCAGCAGCCGCGACGTCTACAATGAGCAGTTCTTC. The chain combines TRBV5-5 with TRBJ2-1; D remains unclear. From germline, CDR1 is SGHKS and CDR2 YYEKEE (reference sequence). With 4 bases removed from V and 3 bases from J, the gap between germline ends came to 8 bases. The CDR3 runs 13 residues.

As for this clone: Other DNA sequences from this sample encode an identical CDR3 as well. The gene calls are TRBV7-3 and TRBJ2-1, with a weak D call TRBD2 (5 bases). With 3 bases removed from V and 2 bases from J, the gap between germline ends came to 11 bases. The length of the CDR3 is 15 residues. Germline V gene sequence: CDR1 SGHTA, CDR2 FQGTGA. CDR3 in amino acids: CASSLMSGPYNEQFF. In nucleotides, the CDR3 is TGTGCCAGCAGCTTGATGAGCGGACCCTACAATGAGCAGTTCTTC. The entire variable domain, with the rest obtained from reference TRBV7-3 and TRBJ2-1, is as follows: GAGVSQTPSNKVTEKGKYVELRCDPISGHTALYWYRQSLGQGPEFLIYFQGTGAADDSGLPNDRFFAVRPEGSVSTLKIQRTERGDSAVYLCASSLMSGPYNEQFFGPGTRLTVL.

This chain joins TRBV29-1 and TRBJ2-3; TRBD1 agrees at 8 bases. Germline CDR1 is SQVTM and CDR2 is ANQGSEA. This CDR3 has 14 residues. J gave up 2 bases and V 4 bases, and 5 bases lay outside the gene matches. The CDR3 bases are TGCAGCGTTGGACCGACAGGGGTCACAGATACGCAGTATTTT. This gives the protein CSVGPTGVTDTQYF.

V gene TRBV5-1 combines with J gene TRBJ2-7; D may correspond to TRBD1 or TRBD2 (6 bases each). The CDR3 sequence is 14 residues long. The germline V gene encodes CDR1 SGHRS and CDR2 YFSETQ. The V end lost 0 bases, the J end lost 6 bases, and 13 bases lay between the germline ends. DNA of the CDR3: TGCGCCAGCAGCTTGGAGGGGGGAAAGAGCGAGCAGTACTTC. It is translated as CASSLEGGKSEQYF.

V gene TRBV7-9 combines with J gene TRBJ1-2, with 7 bases identical to TRBD1. V was clipped by 6 bases and J by 9 bases; unmatched bases: 7. This CDR3 comprises 12 residues. Looked up from germline, CDR1 is SEHNR and CDR2 is FQNEAQ (reference sequence). The CDR3 region is CASRNTGDRYTF. The CDR3 bases are TGTGCCAGCAGGAATACAGGGGACCGCTACACCTTC.

The V call is TRBV18, the J call TRBJ1-2; D gene ambiguous. The CDR3 extends over 15 amino acids. V dropped 0 bases and J dropped 2 bases, with 10 bases sitting between them. Germline V gene data show CDR1 as KGHSH and CDR2 as LQKENI. The CDR3: CASSPPIERNYGYTF. The CDR3 coding sequence is TGTGCCAGCTCACCACCCATTGAACGGAACTATGGCTACACCTTC.

The V call is TRBV7-2, the J call TRBJ2-3; 10 bases are a match to TRBD2. Germline CDR1 SGHTA, CDR2 FQGNSA. The CDR3 runs to 16 residues. With 5 bases clipped from V and 1 base from J, the junction kept 6 bases outside the gene matches. This CDR3 is CASSISGTSGTDTQYF. CDR3 sequence (DNA): TGTGCCAGCAGCATATCCGGGACTAGCGGCACAGATACGCAGTATTTT.

The chain employs TRBV5-1 and TRBJ2-1; TRBD2 matches 8 bases. V gave up 4 bases and J gave up 6 bases; unmatched junction bases: 12. Germline V gene data show CDR1 as SGHRS and CDR2 as YFSETQ. The CDR3 covers 16 residues. CDR3 nucleotide sequence: TGCGCCAGCAGCGCGACTAGCGACGCATGGGGCAATGAGCAGTTCTTC. Its protein product is CASSATSDAWGNEQFF.

The CDR3 sequence is CSAAGQGDTEAFF. For the CDR3, the DNA is TGCAGCGCTGCCGGGCAGGGGGATACTGAAGCTTTCTTT. The rearrangement links TRBV29-1 to TRBJ1-1, with 7 bases aligning to TRBD1. Unmatched junction bases numbered 10, after V lost 7 bases and J lost 5 bases. The germline V gene has CDR1 SQVTM and CDR2 ANQGSEA. The CDR3 has 13 residues.

The chain couples TRBV9 to TRBJ2-3, with D possibly being TRBD1 (5 bases). The germline V gene has CDR1 SGDLS and CDR2 YYNGEE. Trimming took 4 bases from V and 2 from J, leaving 17 bases between them. This CDR3 contains 16 residues. The CDR3 spells CASSIGVGAYTDTQYF. The CDR3 bases are TGTGCCAGCAGCATAGGGGTGGGCGCTTACACAGATACGCAGTATTTT.

The CDR3 DNA reads as TGTGCCAGCAGCTTCGATACAGATACGCAGTATTTT. It yields the protein CASSFDTDTQYF. This chain uses TRBV5-6 with TRBJ2-3, with D hard to call. Looked up from germline, CDR1 is SGHDT and CDR2 is YYEEEE. CDR3 length: 12 amino acids. The V gene lost 2 bases and the J gene lost 3 bases, with 4 bases spanning the gap.

The chain links TRBV5-6 to TRBJ1-2, with D possibly being TRBD1 (5 bases). The V gene lost 2 bases and the J gene lost 8 bases, with 22 bases spanning the gap. CDR3 length: 16 amino acids. Germline CDR1 SGHDT, CDR2 YYEEEE. Here the CDR3 reads CASSFYGGWGTGGYTF. CDR3 bases: TGTGCCAGCAGCTTTTACGGTGGCTGGGGAACAGGCGGCTACACCTTC.

The V gene is TRBV29-1, the J gene TRBJ2-3; D might be TRBD1 or TRBD2, each matching 5 bases. CDR1 is SQVTM and CDR2 is ANQGSEA in the germline V gene. The length of the CDR3 is 13 residues. The V end was cut by 5 bases, the J end by 0 bases, with 9 bases between. In DNA, the CDR3 is TGCAGCGTTAGCAGGGACAGCACAGATACGCAGTATTTT. Protein sequence: CSVSRDSTDTQYF.

Note on this clone: The sample carries other DNA sequences with the same CDR3. The CDR3: CASSASSGANVLTF. CDR3 coding DNA: TGTGCCAGCAGCGCCTCGTCTGGGGCCAACGTCCTGACTTTC. The chain carries TRBV9 and TRBJ2-6; no clear D. The germline CDR1 and CDR2 sequences are SGDLS and YYNGEE. Trimming took 3 bases from V and 1 from J, leaving 5 bases between them. This CDR3 has 14 residues.

This sequence joins TRBV5-1 and TRBJ2-5; possible D gene TRBD1, 6 bases. The CDR3 is 11 amino acids. V was pared by 3 bases and J by 9 bases, with 9 bases between. Germline assignment: CDR1 SGHRS and CDR2 YFSETQ. CDR3 protein: CASSSDRAQYF. DNA for the CDR3: TGCGCCAGCAGCTCGGACAGAGCCCAGTACTTC.

The chain carries TRBV27 and TRBJ2-7; 7 bases map to TRBD2. The trim removed 8 bases at V and 4 bases at J, leaving 14 bases unmatched. The CDR3 consists of 15 residues. Germline values: CDR1 MNHEY, CDR2 SMNVEV (reference sequence). CDR3 protein: CASARTGGLRYEQYF. The CDR3 nucleotides read TGTGCCAGCGCCAGAACGGGGGGATTAAGGTACGAGCAGTACTTC.

The CDR3 spells CACRTGGQTWYEQYF. Written as DNA, the CDR3 is TGTGCCTGTCGGACAGGGGGCCAGACCTGGTACGAGCAGTACTTC. The chain links TRBV30 to TRBJ2-7; TRBD1 matches at 11 bases. Trimming removed 6 bases from V and 4 bases from J; junction bases left unmatched: 11. Germline CDR1 GTSNPN, CDR2 SVGIG (reference sequence). This CDR3 comprises 15 residues.

The gene calls are TRBV19 and TRBJ2-7; 7 bases map to TRBD1. There are 14 residues in the CDR3. With 6 bases clipped from V and 2 bases from J, the junction kept 7 bases outside the gene matches. Germline CDR1 is LNHDA and CDR2 is SQIVND (reference sequence). DNA for the CDR3: TGTGCCAGTAGCAACCGGGACAGACCCTACGAGCAGTACTTC. Its protein product is CASSNRDRPYEQYF.

The rearrangement links TRBV5-1 to TRBJ2-3; D is unresolved. This CDR3 has 16 residues. Trimming pared 1 base from V and 0 bases from J, leaving 12 bases between. From germline, CDR1 is SGHRS and CDR2 YFSETQ. The CDR3 DNA reads as TGCGCCAGCAGCTTGCAGCCAGGCTCGAGCACAGATACGCAGTATTTT. Residues: CASSLQPGSSTDTQYF. Full variable domain (outside the CDR3, taken from reference TRBV5-1 and TRBJ2-3): KAGVTQTPRYLIKTRGQQVTLSCSPISGHRSVSWYQQTPGQGLQFLFEYFSETQRNKGNFPGRFSGRQFSNSRSEMNVSTLELGDSALYLCASSLQPGSSTDTQYFGPGTRLTVL.

This clone is a singleton in its sample. The sample has other DNA sequences that encode this CDR3 too. This chain uses TRBV18 with TRBJ2-5; D is ambiguous. V was shortened by 6 bases and J by 0 bases, with 5 bases between the two germline ends. The CDR3 loop spans 12 amino acids. The germline V gene has CDR1 KGHSH and CDR2 LQKENI. This chain's CDR3 is CASSLYQETQYF. DNA of the CDR3: TGTGCCAGCTCCCTGTACCAAGAGACCCAGTACTTC.

This chain connects TRBV28 to TRBJ1-5, with TRBD1 identical over 11 bases. After removal of 6 bases from V and 9 bases from J, the junction contained 10 bases not matched to a gene. CDR1 MDHEN and CDR2 SYDVKM come from the germline V gene. The CDR3 length is 15 residues. The chain's CDR3 is CASSSPGQGGLPQHF. As DNA, the CDR3 is TGTGCCAGCAGCTCGCCGGGACAGGGGGGTTTGCCCCAGCATTTT.